The TCR beta chain described here comes from a study of cytomegalovirus exposure and HLA in healthy donors (dated by TCRdb to the late 2010s). Turning to the overall study: According to an earlier analysis of a few hundred of the donors, about 179 million T cells yielded over 100 million unique TCR beta sequences and about 300 Gb of sequence data. Five DR-DQ haplotypes were treated as single units for association and clustering because of strong linkage in the cohort. The number of donors typed differed by locus, with about 629-640 for A, B, C, DRB1 and DQB1, over 500 for DQA1, 600 to 610 for DPA1, and roughly 450 for DPB1. The aim of the study was to test whether cataloging public T cell receptors could identify signatures of past pathogen exposure. Genome-wide SNP genotypes for about 65% of the roughly 670 donors were used in a later genetic analysis, which treated that subset as a discovery cohort. A later analysis re-examined previously published TCR beta repertoires from just over 650 donors and added high-resolution HLA genotyping to investigate patterns of TCR occurrence. The study used immunosequencing to profile the T cell repertoires of some 600 subjects and linked those repertoires to cytomegalovirus serostatus. Donor age, sex, ethnicity and CMV serostatus were compiled alongside the repertoire data. HLA typing covered class I and class II loci at four-digit resolution. Among the roughly 400 genotyped donors, approximately 81% belonged to the genetic ancestry cluster associated with self-reported Caucasian donors. All discovery cohort repertoires had been generated using a single sequencing platform. On average, around 240,000 unique TCR beta nucleotide sequences were sequenced per donor among 398 genotyped donors of the cohort, with roughly 18% of those sequences being non-productive. Besides the first cohort of about 730 subjects, a separate validation cohort made up of around 120 different subjects was used. The study combined high-throughput TCR immunosequencing, statistical association of individual TCRs with disease status, and machine learning to predict cytomegalovirus infection status. The later analysis used no new phenotypic data to find candidate immune exposures, relying instead on TCR beta sequences and their occurrence across donors. An earlier analysis of roughly 600 of the donors used high-throughput TCR beta sequencing to judge whether each TCR beta V gene segment behaved as functional or pseudogenic. An early release covering just under 650 HLA-typed donors comprised around 300 gigabases of sequencing data and around 80 million unique TCR sequences. The study at large found these results: A cluster of highly shared sequence variants was judged likely to be a technical artifact of the sequencing pipeline. Correlated functional status among segregating V segments might be attributable to linkage disequilibrium, but an unknown experimental factor could not be ruled out. The 87-base-pair reads could not distinguish some IMGT-functional V segments, including TRBV6-2 and TRBV6-3, so those segments were excluded. Most CMV-associated TCR beta chains appeared to be HLA-restricted in a later analysis, and the HLA associations seemed to be driven largely by CMV exposure. This cohort had only TCR beta chains sequenced, and the lack of alpha or paired-chain data limited which features could be detected. Several of the top co-occurrence clusters appeared to be linked to parvovirus B19, influenza, CMV and Epstein-Barr virus, according to a later analysis. In both the original and validation cohorts, the classifier was reported to diagnose cytomegalovirus status with high specificity and sensitivity. According to the authors, the approach could potentially be generalized to other disease states and immunological phenotypes. Because HLA typing was unavailable for some donors at each locus, only the typed subset was used in association tests. In a later analysis, TCR association rates were found to vary across HLA loci, with the most associated TCRs seen for DRB1 alleles and the fewest for HLA-C alleles. In an earlier analysis of some 500 of the donors, most TCR beta V segments appeared in productive rearrangements about 87% or about 30% of the time, broadly matching IMGT annotations. CMV serostatus was the only immune exposure information available for the cohort. Across donors, most TCR sequences were observed very rarely, whereas some public TCRs were present in many individuals. At a false discovery rate of 0.05, a later analysis linked 15,000 to 20,000 TCR beta sequences to specific HLA alleles. Because counts were too low, about 18 rarely observed V segments, including chromosome 9 orphons, were excluded from the earlier analysis of some 590 of the donors. In vitro tests confirmed that a few of the cytomegalovirus-associated TCR beta chains recognize cytomegalovirus antigens. Presence/absence analyses assumed roughly uniform sequencing depth across donors, an assumption that may not hold. A further reported finding was that TCR beta sequences accurately predicted the HLA-A and HLA-B alleles for most subjects in the first cohort. An association between a missense DCLRE1C variant and V-gene and J-gene trimming of TCR beta chains was found in a later genetic analysis and replicated in an independent cohort. In a later analysis, HLA-associated TCR beta chains showed more clonal expansion and lower generation probabilities than non-associated chains that were equally common. Compared with the 666-donor mean, donors in an Asian-associated ancestry cluster had fewer N-insertions in productive TCRs, according to a later genetic analysis. When HLA alleles, especially DR and DQ, strongly co-occurred, TCR associations were difficult to assign to individual alleles. The study listed approximately 150 TCR beta chains as associated with cytomegalovirus.

Libraries were made using the immunoSEQ multiplex PCR assay. For the multiplex PCR, a mixture combining 60 forward primers for TCR Vbeta segments and 13 reverse primers for TCR Jbeta segments was used. A multiplex PCR assay on genomic DNA amplified the CDR3 region of rearranged TCR beta genes. On the Illumina HiSeq System, the amplified TCR beta libraries were sequenced as 87-base-pair reads. The authors' pipeline ran thus. Across the 640 or so repertoires, a later analysis counted tens of millions of unique TCR beta chains, roughly 11 million of which were shared by at least two donors. A nearest-neighbor algorithm error-corrected the raw reads and collapsed the reads into unique sequences, merging closely related sequences to remove PCR and sequencing errors. To assign V, D and J gene segments, CDR3 sequences were aligned to IMGT reference sequences. Each retained sequence needed at least a six-nucleotide match to both a V gene segment and a J gene segment. A rearrangement counted as productive if the CDR3 had no stop codons and remained in frame with V and J, and every other rearrangement counted as non-productive. CDR3 was defined according to IMGT convention as the region running from the second conserved V-encoded cysteine to the conserved J-encoded phenylalanine. Sequences without an unambiguous match to a single V gene segment were excluded from the earlier analysis of almost 600 of the donors. In an earlier analysis of about 590 of the donors, a V segment was called functional when productive rearrangements were above 56.7%, and segregating when the standard deviation between donors exceeded 5%. A statistical classification framework was built for diagnosing cytomegalovirus status from the catalog of TCR beta chain sequences. In a later analysis, TCR nucleotide sequences were compared against IMGT/GENE-DB human TR gene sequences so that V and J genes could be assigned. The TCRdist pipeline was used in a later analysis to assign CDR3 sequences and most-parsimonious VDJ recombination scenarios. In a later analysis, each TCR beta chain was defined by its CDR3 amino acid sequence together with its V-gene family, and reads without a unique V-gene family were excluded. In a later analysis, approximately 640 highly shared, low-generation-probability nucleotide sequences were removed to address suspected cross-contamination and a sequencing artifact. In a later analysis, a clonal expansion index was calculated for each public chain from normalized within-repertoire ranks of inferred template counts. In a later analysis, generation probabilities were computed using a VDJ recombination model fitted to out-of-frame rearrangements, and the results were checked against IGoR. Hypergeometric tests were used in a later analysis to score TCR-TCR, TCR-HLA and TCR-CMV co-occurrence, with a repertoire-size bias correction applied to the TCR pairs. A later analysis estimated false discovery rates by permuting HLA or CMV assignments 20 times. In a later analysis, co-occurring TCRs were grouped with DBSCAN, and TCRdist sequence similarity was added when clustering was performed within HLA-allele-positive subsets. Repertoires with fewer than 30,000 or more than 120,000 public chains were left out of co-occurrence clustering, as were about 5 repertoires with anomalous nucleotide sharing. The source is immuneACCESS, and TCRdb retained only in-frame sequences with V and J called. Part of the clones is not carried over; for the studies checked, unresolved V genes explain less than half of this, and the remainder is unexplained. Clone size and the V and J calls come from that table; the DNA yielded D and trimming. This sample gives around 100,000 clones in total; about 59% of them show up just once. The leading ten clones occupy less than 4.5% of the sample.

Reading the germline V gene (reference sequence) gives CDR1 MNHEY and CDR2 SMNVEV. The junction carries 19 bases between V and J, which are trimmed by 6 bases and 4 bases respectively. The CDR3 has 16 amino acids, counting the end cysteine and phenylalanine. Kept here is only the CDR3 DNA, which spans 48 bases and is read in frame from base 1. A word on this clone: Its antigen has not been determined. There are no base qualities to consult, and no much larger clone falls within one base.

The cohort consisted of some 730 healthy bone marrow donors. At the time of sampling, every cohort member was nominally healthy, though immune exposures that went unrecorded were likely present. The donor was CMV seropositive and belonged to the group of about 290 seropositive cohort members. Each donor provided a peripheral blood sample, and peripheral blood mononuclear cells were used for TCR beta sequencing. The Qiagen DNeasy Blood Extraction Kit was used to extract genomic DNA from the blood cell samples. The source is a man aged 25 to 40 in good health and CMV-seropositive. Sequenced: PBMCs. The rearrangement joined TRBV27 to TRBJ2-1, with TRBD2 as a weak D call on 6 bases. The bases read TGTGCCAGCAGCACACGCGGGACGTCGGCGTACAATGAGCAGTTCTTC. Translated, it reads CASSTRGTSAYNEQFF.